The present T cell receptor (beta chain) was sequenced within a study of blood T cell repertoires in COVID-19. Study-wide context: In each case, the material was cDNA or gDNA derived from T cells, B-cell-depleted T cells, or PBMCs.

Sequenced by immunoSEQ multiplex PCR; TCRdb stores in-frame clones only, minus some. Among about 50,000 clones listed, 70% to 90% were seen once. The CDR3 has 18 residues. Germline-derived CDR1 and CDR2 are LNHDA and SQIVND (reference sequence). Unmatched junction bases numbered 11, after V lost 5 bases and J lost 2 bases. This receptor was taken from an older woman with acute or convalescent COVID-19. The specimen was peripheral blood. This sequence joins TRBV19 and TRBJ2-5; 13 bases are shared with TRBD2. The CDR3 loop reads CASSPGTSGVGGQETQYF. DNA of the CDR3: TGTGCCAGTAGTCCCGGGACTAGCGGGGTCGGGGGGCAAGAGACCCAGTACTTC.